A selection of T cell receptor beta chains follows, all from one sample in a study of blood T cell repertoires in COVID-19. Clones were sequenced by immunoSEQ multiplex PCR, and TCRdb holds only the in-frame ones, with some missing. The sample shows under 300,000 clones, roughly 89% of them seen only once. Material for sequencing was PBMCs or T cells enriched from blood (not recorded which). Receptors were obtained from a middle-aged woman who had recovered from COVID-19. The CDR3 runs from the conserved cysteine through the conserved F or W. The order of the fields is D gene, V gene, J gene, clone size, CDR3 length, CDR3 DNA, CDR3 protein. A D gene is named only where the DNA matches it firmly. Clone size appears in some rows only: once, few, many, or a class for an expanded clone.

>TRBD2|TRBV27|TRBJ2-1|once|14
TGTGCCAGCAGTCCTAGCGGGACTCGCAATGAGCAGTTCTTC
CASSPSGTRNEQFF
>TRBD1|TRBV5-1|TRBJ2-3|NA|15
TGCGCCAGCAGCCCACCGGGACAGCCCACAGATACGCAGTATTTT
CASSPPGQPTDTQYF
>NA|TRBV7-9|TRBJ1-3|NA|15
TGTGCCAGCAGCTTAGCATCAGGGTCTGGAAACACCATATATTTT
CASSLASGSGNTIYF
>TRBD2|TRBV5-1|TRBJ2-7|NA|14
TGCGCCAGCAGCTCGGGACTAGGGGCCTACGAGCAGTACTTC
CASSSGLGAYEQYF
>NA|TRBV5-1|TRBJ1-4|NA|14
TGCGCCAGCGCCCACCAGGGCGGCGATGAAAAACTGTTTTTT
CASAHQGGDEKLFF
>TRBD1|TRBV11-2|TRBJ1-2|NA|13
TGTGCCAGCAGCTCGACAGGGAACTATGGCTACACCTTC
CASSSTGNYGYTF
>TRBD1|TRBV7-2|TRBJ2-7|once|16
TGTGCCAGCAGCTTAGTCTGGGACAGGGGTATCTACGAGCAGTACTTC
CASSLVWDRGIYEQYF
>NA|TRBV3-1/TRBV3-2|TRBJ1-1|NA|13
TGTGCCAGCAGCCAAGCCCCTAGAGCTGAAGCTTTCTTT
CASSQAPRAEAFF
>NA|TRBV12-3/TRBV12-4|TRBJ1-1|NA|13
TGTGCCAGCAGTTACGGGAGTAACACTGAAGCTTTCTTT
CASSYGSNTEAFF
>NA|TRBV10-3|TRBJ1-5|NA|16
TGTGCCATCAGTGAGTCAAACAGATATAGCAATCAGCCCCAGCATTTT
CAISESNRYSNQPQHF
>TRBD2|TRBV7-6|TRBJ2-3|NA|15
TGTGCCAGCAGCGAACTAGCGGGAGGTCTGGATACGCAGTATTTT
CASSELAGGLDTQYF
>NA|TRBV2|TRBJ1-4|NA|15
TGTGCCAGCAGGCCCGGACTCGTGGCTAGGGAAAAACTGTTTTTT
CASRPGLVAREKLFF
>NA|TRBV11-3|TRBJ2-2|NA|13
TGTGCCAGCAGCCCAGACATTTCCGGGGAGCTGTTTTTT
CASSPDISGELFF
>NA|TRBV6-5|TRBJ2-5|NA|13
TGTGCCAGCAGTCAGGAGAGGCGGGGGACCCAGTACTTC
CASSQERRGTQYF
>NA|TRBV10-2|TRBJ1-1|NA|14
TGCGCCAGCAGTGAGTCGAGCGGGAACACTGAAGCTTTCTTT
CASSESSGNTEAFF
>NA|TRBV30|TRBJ2-5|NA|14
TGTGCCTGGAGACACAAGGGCCAGGGGGGTACCCAGTACTTC
CAWRHKGQGGTQYF
>TRBD1|TRBV2|TRBJ1-6|few|14
TGTGCTTGCGAAGCAGGGGGTAATAGTTCACCCCTCCACTTT
CACEAGGNSSPLHF
>TRBD1|TRBV28|TRBJ1-2|NA|13
TGTGCCAGCACCAGGAGGGGGCGGGATGGCTACACCTTC
CASTRRGRDGYTF
>NA|TRBV19|TRBJ2-1|once|13
TGTGCCAGGCCCAAGGGGGCCTACAATGAGCAGTTCTTC
CARPKGAYNEQFF
>TRBD1|TRBV10-2|TRBJ1-1|NA|13
TGCGCCAGCAGTATGACAGGGGGCACTGAAGCTTTCTTT
CASSMTGGTEAFF
>NA|TRBV3-1/TRBV3-2|TRBJ1-4|NA|14
TGTGCCAGCAGCCAGTTTAGGGGTCTCGAAAAACTGTTTTTT
CASSQFRGLEKLFF
>NA|TRBV7-3|TRBJ2-1|NA|19
TGTGCCAGCAGCTCATACCCGGTATTTTGGGGGCCGGCCTACAATGAGCAGTTCTTC
CASSSYPVFWGPAYNEQFF
>TRBD1|TRBV7-3|TRBJ1-2|NA|16
TGTGCCAGCAGCCCTTTACCGACAGGGCCGTACTATGGCTACACCTTC
CASSPLPTGPYYGYTF
>NA|TRBV2|TRBJ1-2|NA|15
TGTGCCAGCAGTGAACAGGGGATTAAAAACTATGGCTACACCTTC
CASSEQGIKNYGYTF
>NA|TRBV12-2|TRBJ1-1|NA|17
TGTGCAAGTCGCCCGTACGACAGGGCCCACATGAACACTGAAGCTTTCTTT
CASRPYDRAHMNTEAFF
>TRBD1|TRBV10-1|TRBJ1-5|NA|15
TGCGCCAGCAGTAACGACAGGGATAACAATCAGCCCCAGCATTTT
CASSNDRDNNQPQHF
>TRBD2|TRBV5-1|TRBJ2-1|NA|16
TGCGCCAGCAGCCCGAATTTGGGTAGCGGGCCTAATGAGCAGTTCTTC
CASSPNLGSGPNEQFF
>NA|TRBV11-2|TRBJ1-2|NA|16
TGTGCCAGCAGCCCATTGCGCGGAGGAATTAACTATGGCTACACCTTC
CASSPLRGGINYGYTF
>NA|TRBV5-4|TRBJ1-2|NA|14
TGTGCCAGCAGCTTGTCGGCGGAGGGCTATGGCTACACCTTC
CASSLSAEGYGYTF
>TRBD1|TRBV30|TRBJ2-7|NA|14
TGTGCCTGGGGCCCCGGACAGGGGGGCCACGAGCAGTACTTC
CAWGPGQGGHEQYF
>NA|TRBV5-1|TRBJ2-1|NA|15
TGCGCCAGCAGCGGATCTAGCGCGGTGTTCAATGAGCAGTTCTTC
CASSGSSAVFNEQFF
>NA|TRBV10-1|TRBJ1-1|NA|14
TGCGCCAGCAGTGAGGGCGGGGGGCGTGCTGAAGCTTTCTTT
CASSEGGGRAEAFF
>TRBD2|TRBV30|TRBJ2-3|NA|13
TGTGCCTGGAGCGTCGGGAGGGGAGATACGCAGTATTTT
CAWSVGRGDTQYF
>NA|TRBV11-2|TRBJ1-4|NA|13
TGTGCCAGCAGCTTAGATACAGATGAAAAACTGTTTTTT
CASSLDTDEKLFF
>TRBD2|TRBV4-1|TRBJ2-2|NA|19
TGCGCCAGCAGCCAAGCCCCCCATCGGCTAGCGGGGAACACCGGGGAGCTGTTTTTT
CASSQAPHRLAGNTGELFF
>NA|TRBV5-4|TRBJ2-1|NA|12
TGTGCCAGCAGCCTCGATAGCAATGAGCAGTTCTTC
CASSLDSNEQFF
>NA|TRBV5-1|TRBJ2-1|NA|15
TGCGCCAGCAGCTTGGGTTCGCAGACCTACAATGAGCAGTTCTTC
CASSLGSQTYNEQFF
>NA|TRBV19|TRBJ1-5|NA|15
TGTGCCAGTAGTACCCTTCGGGTAGGCAATCAGCCCCAGCATTTT
CASSTLRVGNQPQHF
>TRBD1|TRBV2|TRBJ2-7|NA|14
TGTGCCAGCAGTGGGGGACAGGGGGGTACCGAGCAGTACTTC
CASSGGQGGTEQYF
>NA|TRBV20-1|TRBJ2-1|NA|14
TGCAGTGCTAGTGCACCCCGCGAGTTCAATGAGCAGTTCTTC
CSASAPREFNEQFF
>NA|TRBV19|TRBJ2-7|NA|14
TGTGCCAGTAGTATAGAGAACACCATCTACGAGCAGTACTTC
CASSIENTIYEQYF
>NA|TRBV6-2/TRBV6-3|TRBJ1-6|NA|16
TGTGCCAGCAGTTATTCCCAGGGTGGGTTCAGCTCACCCCTCCACTTT
CASSYSQGGFSSPLHF
>NA|TRBV27|TRBJ2-2|NA|13
TGTGCCAGCAGTTTGAGGGAGACCGGGGAGCTGTTTTTT
CASSLRETGELFF
>TRBD1|TRBV5-4|TRBJ1-4|NA|15
TGTGCCAGCAGCTTTTCCGGGACAGGGGAAGGAAAACTGTTTTTT
CASSFSGTGEGKLFF
>NA|TRBV5-5|TRBJ2-7|NA|13
TGTGCCAGCAGCTTCAGTCGCTCCTACGAGCAGTACTTC
CASSFSRSYEQYF
>TRBD1|TRBV7-9|TRBJ2-1|NA|15
TGTGCCAGCAGCCACCCAGGGGGCTCTAGAAATGAGCAGTTCTTC
CASSHPGGSRNEQFF
>NA|TRBV5-1|TRBJ1-1|NA|14
TGCGCCAGCAGCTTAGATTTCAGGAACACTGAAGCTTTCTTT
CASSLDFRNTEAFF
>TRBD1|TRBV5-1|TRBJ1-1|NA|14
TGCGCCCCCAAGACAGACAGGGTGAACACTGAAGCTTTCTTT
CAPKTDRVNTEAFF
>NA|TRBV4-3|TRBJ2-4|NA|17
TGCGCCAGCAGCCAAGATTCGAGGGTTGTGGACAAAAACATTCAGTACTTC
CASSQDSRVVDKNIQYF
>TRBD1|TRBV18|TRBJ1-4|once|16
TGTGCCAGCTCACAAAACAGACAGGGCACGAGTGAAAAACTGTTTTTT
CASSQNRQGTSEKLFF
>TRBD1|TRBV6-5|TRBJ1-1|NA|14
TGTGCCAGCACTTTACAGGGGGTTGACACTGAAGCTTTCTTT
CASTLQGVDTEAFF
>NA|TRBV29-1|TRBJ1-1|NA|15
TGCAGCGTAAGAAAGGGGCCCAGGCCGAACACTGAAGCTTTCTTT
CSVRKGPRPNTEAFF
>NA|TRBV18|TRBJ1-4|NA|13
TGTGCCAGCTCACCTGGGCAGGGTGAAAAACTGTTTTTT
CASSPGQGEKLFF
>NA|TRBV24-1|TRBJ2-3|NA|13
TGTGCCACCAGTGACCCGACAGGAGATACGCAGTATTTT
CATSDPTGDTQYF
>TRBD2|TRBV5-4|TRBJ2-3|NA|17
TGTGCCAGCAGCTTGAAACTAGCGGGAGGGCCGACAGATACGCAGTATTTT
CASSLKLAGGPTDTQYF
>TRBD1|TRBV6-6|TRBJ2-5|NA|13
TGTGCCAGCAGCCCTTCGACAGGGGAGACCCAGTACTTC
CASSPSTGETQYF
>NA|TRBV27|TRBJ2-6|NA|16
TGTGCCAGCCTTGGCAGGGTGGTATCTGGGGCCAACGTCCTGACTTTC
CASLGRVVSGANVLTF
>NA|TRBV12-5|TRBJ1-4|NA|13
TGTGCTAGTGGTTTAAATAGGGGGGAAAAACTGTTTTTT
CASGLNRGEKLFF
>NA|TRBV4-2|TRBJ1-2|NA|13
TGTGCCAGCAGCCAAGTATTGAGGAGTGGCTACACCTTC
CASSQVLRSGYTF
>TRBD2|TRBV6-2/TRBV6-3|TRBJ2-4|NA|11
TGTGCCAGCAGTTATCGGGGGGGCTGGTACTTC
CASSYRGGWYF